Following are 12 T cell receptor beta chains from one sample sequenced in a study of post-analysis software for immune sequencing data (dated by TCRdb to the mid-2010s). These receptors have no known antigen. Library generation was performed with PCR. This sample was sequenced with an Illumina HiSeq 2500. To reduce PCR and sequencing biases, unique molecular identifiers were built into the TCR beta cDNA libraries. The public sequencing data were trimmed at Q25 with fastp and processed into clonotypes with MiXCR by TCRdb, which kept only in-frame beta chains. Rows are unified per CDR3 protein, each entry keeping the most common DNA and genes. Within this sample are 650,000 to 850,000 distinct CDR3 sequences, with about 50% of them counted one time only. The top ten constitute over 4% of the sample. What the work shows at the level of the full study, not this receptor alone: About 5 TRBV segments, including TRBV5-6, TRBV5-1 and TRBV20-1, were significantly more frequent in patients than controls.

Sequencing input: blood. These receptor sequences come from a girl aged 10 to 17 with multiple sclerosis.

The CDR3: CASSLGQGLSNEQFF. CDR3 sequence (DNA): TGCGCCAGCAGCTTGGGACAGGGCCTCTCCAATGAGCAGTTCTTC. The V gene is TRBV5-1, the J gene TRBJ2-1, with 7 nucleotides matching TRBD1. CDR1 and CDR2 from the germline V gene are SGHRS and YFSETQ. J lost 6 bases, V lost 0 bases, and 6 bases had no gene match. This CDR3 is 15 amino acids long.

The genes are TRBV5-1 and TRBJ2-3, with D unresolved. The CDR3 has 14 residues. V was shortened by 4 bases and J by 5 bases, with 14 bases between the two germline ends. Germline V gives CDR1 SGHRS, CDR2 YFSETQ. For the CDR3, the DNA is TGCGCCAGCAGCCCGACGACCCAACTAGATACGCAGTATTTT. Translation gives CASSPTTQLDTQYF.

The genes are TRBV5-8 and TRBJ2-3, with 7 positions matching TRBD1. The CDR3 is made up of 17 amino acids. Losses at the gene ends were 0 bases for V and 2 bases for J; bases not matched to a gene: 9. Germline V gene sequence: CDR1 SGHTS, CDR2 YDEGEE. The CDR3 region has the DNA TGTGCCAGCAGCTTGGTAGGCCTGGGACAGAACACAGATACGCAGTATTTT. Its protein product is CASSLVGLGQNTDTQYF.

J is TRBJ2-1 and V is TRBV6-2 or TRBV6-3; D is perhaps TRBD2 (6 bases). Germline assignment: CDR1 MNHEY and CDR2 SVGEGT. V was cut by 8 bases and J by 10 bases, with 24 bases left in between. The CDR3 sequence is 15 residues long. The CDR3 loop is CASAGELGARGEQFF. CDR3 bases: TGTGCCAGCGCCGGCGAGCTAGGTGCCCGGGGGGAGCAGTTCTTC.

J is TRBJ2-4 and V is TRBV28, with 7 bases matching TRBD1. Unmatched junction bases numbered 6, after V lost 10 bases and J lost 3 bases. CDR1 and CDR2 from the germline V gene are MDHEN and SYDVKM. CDR3 length equals 13 residues. In DNA, the CDR3 is TGTGCCACCAGGGGGACAGACAAAAACATTCAGTACTTC. Translating gives CATRGTDKNIQYF. The variable domain in full, completed from reference TRBV28 and TRBJ2-4, reads DVKVTQSSRYLVKRTGEKVFLECVQDMDHENMFWYRQDPGLGLRLIYFSYDVKMKEKGDIPEGYSVSREKKERFSLILESASTNQTSMYLCATRGTDKNIQYFGAGTRLSVL.

DNA of the CDR3: TGTGCCAGCAGGTCTGGGGACAGCGGGTCTGGCACAGATACGCAGTATTTT. Translation gives CASRSGDSGSGTDTQYF. The chain carries TRBV21-1 and TRBJ2-3; TRBD2 is taken as the D call from the table, unchecked against the DNA. TRBV21-1 counts as a pseudogene. The CDR3 is made up of 17 amino acids.

This clonotype was seen only once. The chain carries TRBV7-3 and TRBJ2-1, with D possibly being TRBD1 (7 bases). Germline CDR1 reads SGHTA; CDR2 reads FQGTGA. The CDR3 covers 17 residues. The germline V and J ends were trimmed by 1 base and 5 bases, with 18 bases remaining between them. The CDR3 coding sequence is TGTGCCAGCAGCTTAAGGGCGGCGGGACAGAGAGACAATGAGCAGTTCTTC. Amino acid sequence: CASSLRAAGQRDNEQFF.

V is TRBV7-6 and J is TRBJ2-7; D uncertain. The CDR3 has 14 amino acids. The germline V gene encodes CDR1 SGHVS and CDR2 FNYEAQ. Between the trimmed V and J ends, which lost 5 bases and 0 bases, there was a span of 11 bases. The chain's CDR3 is CASSQTPSSYEQYF. The CDR3 DNA is TGTGCCAGCAGCCAAACTCCGAGCTCCTACGAGCAGTACTTC.

This clonotype was picked up a small number of times. The chain combines TRBV12-3 or TRBV12-4 with TRBJ2-3, with 7 nucleotides matching TRBD2. V shed 6 bases, J shed 3 bases, and the junction held 9 bases outside the gene matches. The CDR3 is made up of 15 amino acids. The CDR3 nucleotides read TGTGCCAGCAGGAAGAGCGGGATTAGTACAGATACGCAGTATTTT. Protein: CASRKSGISTDTQYF.

This clonotype was seen a few times. The rearrangement joins TRBV5-1 to TRBJ2-3, with D uncertain. The V end was cut by 4 bases, the J end by 0 bases, with 15 bases between. The germline gives CDR1 SGHRS, CDR2 YFSETQ. This CDR3 is 16 amino acids long. In nucleotides, the CDR3 is TGCGCCAGCAGCAAAGTCCCTGAGACTAGCACAGATACGCAGTATTTT. It specifies CASSKVPETSTDTQYF.

V gene TRBV6-6 combines with J gene TRBJ2-7; tentative D call: TRBD2 (6 bases). The ends were cut back, 6 bases at V and 7 bases at J, with 13 bases in the middle. CDR3 length: 12 amino acids. CDR1 is MNHNY, CDR2 SVGAGI, per germline (reference sequence). The CDR3 sequence: CASRPAGNEQYF. CDR3 coding DNA: TGTGCCAGCAGACCCGCGGGGAATGAGCAGTACTTC.

About this clonotype: A read error may produce the germline difference seen at one junction end. The chain couples TRBV14 to TRBJ2-1; no clear D gene. Germline V gene data show CDR1 as SGHDN and CDR2 as FVKESK. The CDR3 is 14 residues long. The CDR3 protein is CASNQDQSYNEQFF. DNA for the CDR3: TGTGCCAGCAACCAAGATCAAAGCTACAATGAGCAGTTCTTC. Together with reference TRBV14 and TRBJ2-1, the CDR3 gives the full variable domain: EAGVTQFPSHSVIEKGQTVTLRCDPISGHDNLYWYRRVMGKEIKFLLHFVKESKQDESGMPNNRFLAERTGGTYSTLKVQPAELEDSGVYFCASNQDQSYNEQFFGPGTRLTVL.